This T cell receptor (beta chain) derives from a study of long-term antiretroviral therapy in people with HIV. This clone was observed once. The antigen is undetermined. Trimming took off 10 bases at V and 1 base at J, with 10 bases between the two ends. CDR1 and CDR2 from the germline V gene are LNHDA and SQIVND (reference sequence). There are 12 residues in the CDR3. General study findings and limits: Clones showing expansion before ART dominated the repertoire at all time points.

Running of the v3.0 immunoSEQ assay took place at survey level. Assay: immunoSEQ multiplex PCR; the TCRdb copy retains only in-frame clones and omits some. This sample has about 28,000 clones, with roughly nine tenths found just once. This sequence joins TRBV19 and TRBJ1-1; possible D gene TRBD1, 5 bases. The TCR originated in a man aged 18 to 30 with HIV. The sequences come from unsorted PBMCs, collected 3.1 years after starting antiretroviral therapy. In DNA, the CDR3 is TGTGCCATTAGGGGCGAGAACACTGAAGCTTTCTTT. It specifies CAIRGENTEAFF.